One sample yielded the 22 T cell receptor beta chains listed below, sequenced in a study of cytomegalovirus exposure and HLA in healthy donors. The PCR had 60 Vbeta and 13 Jbeta primers. Generated by immunoSEQ multiplex PCR, the TCRdb table keeps only in-frame clones and is missing some. The sample includes more than 150,000 clones, about 88% of them seen just once. Sequenced: PBMCs. These receptor sequences come from a girl less than two years old in good health and CMV-seronegative.

This chain joins TRBV6-6 and TRBJ1-1, with 8 bases aligning to TRBD1. Germline V gives CDR1 MNHNY, CDR2 SVGAGI (reference sequence). The trim removed 6 bases at V and 11 bases at J, leaving 8 bases unmatched. CDR3 length: 12 amino acids. DNA of the CDR3: TGTGCCAGCAGCTTAAGCAGGGGGCAGGCTTTCTTT. Amino acids: CASSLSRGQAFF.

J is TRBJ2-1 and V is TRBV5-4, with 12 bases aligning to TRBD2. The CDR3 is made up of 15 amino acids. The germline gives CDR1 SGHNT, CDR2 YYREEE (reference sequence). V lost 4 bases to trimming and J lost 4 bases; unmatched junction nucleotides: 3. The CDR3 DNA reads TGTGCCAGCAGCCGACTAGCGGGGGTATACAATGAGCAGTTCTTC. It yields the protein CASSRLAGVYNEQFF.

The chain has TRBV5-1 and TRBJ1-1; D is perhaps TRBD1 (6 bases). This CDR3 is built from 14 residues. The V gene's germline CDR1 is SGHRS and CDR2 YFSETQ. V was trimmed by 4 bases and J by 2 bases, leaving 12 bases between them. The CDR3 loop reads CASSPGTHNTEAFF. The CDR3, as DNA: TGCGCCAGCAGCCCCGGGACACACAACACTGAAGCTTTCTTT.

The table lists this clone with a few counts. The gene calls are TRBV21-1 and TRBJ2-4; the D call in the table, TRBD1, was not verified against the DNA. TRBV21-1 is a listed pseudogene. There are 16 residues in the CDR3. The DNA of the CDR3 is TGTGCCAGATTGAAGTGGGGCGAGCTAGCCAAAAACATTCAGTACTTC. This encodes CARLKWGELAKNIQYF.

The V and J genes are TRBV7-6 and TRBJ2-1; 12 bases map to TRBD2. Germline lookup yields CDR1 SGHVS and CDR2 FNYEAQ. The CDR3 runs 21 residues. Trimming removed 0 bases from V and 3 bases from J; junction bases left unmatched: 15. CDR3 nucleotides: TGTGCCAGCAGCTTAGCGCGCGAGACTAGCGGGAGAGCGACAGACTACAATGAGCAGTTCTTC. Translating gives CASSLARETSGRATDYNEQFF. The full variable domain, rest sourced from reference TRBV7-6 and TRBJ2-1, is GAGVSQSPRYKVTKRGQDVALRCDPISGHVSLYWYRQALGQGPEFLTYFNYEAQQDKSGLPNDRFSAERPEGSISTLTIQRTEQRDSAMYRCASSLARETSGRATDYNEQFFGPGTRLTVL.

This sequence joins TRBV18 and TRBJ2-3; a possible D gene is TRBD1 (5 bases). Trimming took 3 bases from V and 4 from J, leaving 8 bases between them. Germline values: CDR1 KGHSH, CDR2 LQKENI. CDR3 length: 13 residues. The CDR3 DNA sequence: TGTGCCAGCTCACCCAGGGTTTCAGATACGCAGTATTTT. Its translation is CASSPRVSDTQYF.

This chain links TRBV7-9 with TRBJ1-2; D unresolved. The germline gives CDR1 SEHNR, CDR2 FQNEAQ (reference sequence). CDR3 length: 10 residues. Trimming shortened V by 5 bases and J by 5 bases, and 3 bases separated the two germline ends. The CDR3 loop is CASSQYGYTF. CDR3 sequence (DNA): TGTGCCAGCAGCCAGTATGGCTACACCTTC.

The V call is TRBV4-1, the J call TRBJ1-3; D ambiguous. The germline gives CDR1 MGHRA, CDR2 YSYEKL. This CDR3 contains 15 residues. V was shortened by 4 bases and J by 1 base, with 11 bases between the two germline ends. The CDR3 region is CASSPVVTSGNTIYF. CDR3 DNA: TGCGCCAGCAGCCCGGTCGTCACTTCTGGAAACACCATATATTTT.

The rearrangement links TRBV14 to TRBJ1-2, with 8 bases lining up with TRBD1. The CDR3 spans 13 residues. Germline loops: CDR1 SGHDN, CDR2 FVKESK. V dropped 4 bases and J dropped 5; count of bases not matched to a gene: 3. The CDR3 region has the DNA TGTGCCAGCAGCCCCGGACAGGGATATGGCTACACCTTC. It codes for CASSPGQGYGYTF.

This clone occurred once. J is TRBJ2-2 and V is TRBV25-1; perhaps TRBD1 as D (5 bases). The CDR3 extends over 13 amino acids. Germline V gene data show CDR1 as MGHDK and CDR2 as SYGVNS. Trimming left V 5 bases short and J 5 bases short, with 9 bases between. This CDR3 is CASSRGGTGELFF. The CDR3 DNA follows: TGTGCCAGCAGTAGGGGTGGAACCGGGGAGCTGTTTTTT.

The J gene is TRBJ1-5, the V gene TRBV6-6; maybe TRBD1 (6 bases). CDR1 is MNHNY and CDR2 is SVGAGI in the germline V gene (reference sequence). Trimming took 6 bases from V and 2 from J, leaving 17 bases between them. The CDR3 is 16 residues long. Here the CDR3 reads CASSPSGGQGNQPQHF. DNA of the CDR3: TGTGCCAGCAGCCCCTCGGGGGGGCAAGGCAATCAGCCCCAGCATTTT.

The chain has TRBV29-1 and TRBJ2-1, with D perhaps matching TRBD1 (6 bases). In germline, CDR1 is SQVTM, CDR2 ANQGSEA. V lost 7 bases and J lost 4, with 14 bases in between. The CDR3 loop spans 13 amino acids. The CDR3 nucleotides read TGCAGCGGCGGCAGGGGAAAGTACAATGAGCAGTTCTTC. Translation gives CSGGRGKYNEQFF.

This sequence joins TRBV30 and TRBJ2-5, with 13 positions matching TRBD2. V was clipped by 6 bases and J by 5 bases; unmatched bases: 9. The germline V gene encodes CDR1 GTSNPN and CDR2 SVGIG (reference sequence). This CDR3 has 15 residues. CDR3 in amino acids: CACRPGLAGRETQYF. The CDR3 coding sequence is TGTGCCTGTAGACCGGGACTAGCGGGGCGCGAGACCCAGTACTTC.

The rearrangement uses TRBV6-8 and TRBJ1-6, with 10 bases that match TRBD1. The junction had 8 bases not matched to a gene; V was cut back by 2 bases and J by 1 base. CDR1 is MNHGY, CDR2 SAAAGT, per germline. CDR3 length: 19 amino acids. CDR3 sequence: CASSYRDRGLVSYNSPLHF. The CDR3 nucleotides are TGTGCCAGCAGTTACCGGGACAGGGGCTTGGTGTCCTATAATTCACCCCTCCACTTT.

This chain joins TRBV6-1 and TRBJ2-7; 10 bases are a match to TRBD2. Germline CDR1 reads MNHNS; CDR2 reads SASEGT. V shed 2 bases and J 5 bases; nucleotides not matched to a gene: 6. The CDR3 runs to 15 residues. For the CDR3, the DNA is TGTGCCAGCAGTGAACTAGCGGGAGAAAGGGACGAGCAGTACTTC. Translating gives CASSELAGERDEQYF.

This sequence joins TRBV11-3 and TRBJ1-1; TRBD1 agrees at 9 bases. The CDR3 spans 15 residues. The V and J ends lost 4 bases and 0 bases, in that order; junction bases with no gene match: 3. Germline V gives CDR1 SGHNT, CDR2 YENEEA. The CDR3 loop is CASSSGQGLNTEAFF. CDR3 bases: TGTGCCAGCAGCTCGGGACAGGGACTGAACACTGAAGCTTTCTTT. The full variable domain, its missing parts supplied by reference TRBV11-3 and TRBJ1-1, is EAGVVQSPRYKIIEKKQPVAFWCNPISGHNTLYWYLQNLGQGPELLIRYENEEAVDDSQLPKDRFSAERLKGVDSTLKIQPAELGDSAVYLCASSSGQGLNTEAFFGQGTRLTVV.

The sample holds one count of this clone. The CDR3 protein is CASSNVLPTPYEQYF. CDR3 DNA sequence: TGTGCCAGCAGCAATGTACTGCCAACCCCTTACGAGCAGTACTTC. V is TRBV21-1 and J is TRBJ2-7; the table calls TRBD2, which could not be checked here. TRBV21-1 counts as a pseudogene. The CDR3 has 15 residues.

This chain joins TRBV5-1 and TRBJ2-1; a possible D gene is TRBD1 (7 bases). Germline assignment: CDR1 SGHRS and CDR2 YFSETQ. CDR3 length equals 16 residues. Trimming pared 4 bases from V and 8 bases from J, leaving 22 bases between. CDR3 in amino acids: CASSAGGLATGHEQFF. The CDR3 DNA is TGCGCCAGCAGCGCAGGGGGGCTAGCGACCGGCCATGAGCAGTTCTTC.

The V call is TRBV30, the J call TRBJ1-3; tentatively, D is TRBD1 (6 bases). The germline V gene encodes CDR1 GTSNPN and CDR2 SVGIG (reference sequence). The CDR3 is 16 residues long. V was cut by 4 bases and J by 0 bases, with 16 bases left in between. CDR3 nucleotides: TGTGCCTGGATGGGGACGGGGGGCTTCTCTGGAAACACCATATATTTT. It encodes CAWMGTGGFSGNTIYF.

The V call is TRBV6-1, the J call TRBJ2-7; a weak D match, TRBD2 (6 bases). Germline-derived CDR1 and CDR2 are MNHNS and SASEGT. There are 14 residues in the CDR3. Trimming cost V 7 bases and J 3 bases, with 16 bases left between them. DNA of the CDR3: TGTGCCAGCACCCCCTCTGGGAGGAGCTACGAGCAGTACTTC. It specifies CASTPSGRSYEQYF.

This clone has just one count. The J gene is TRBJ1-5, the V gene TRBV7-2; perhaps TRBD1 as D (5 bases). The CDR3 length is 14 residues. Germline V lookup: CDR1 SGHTA, CDR2 FQGNSA. Trimming pared 4 bases from V and 3 bases from J, leaving 10 bases between. CDR3 sequence reads: CASSWDLPNQPQHF. The CDR3 DNA follows: TGTGCCAGCAGCTGGGACTTACCCAATCAGCCCCAGCATTTT.

This clone was detected once. The rearrangement links TRBV4-1 to TRBJ2-7; possible D gene TRBD1, 6 bases. V lost 4 bases and J 4 bases, leaving 17 bases between the germline ends. The germline V gene has CDR1 MGHRA and CDR2 YSYEKL. The CDR3 has 15 residues. The CDR3 DNA is TGCGCCAGCAGCCGTCAGAGGACAGCTGGATACGAGCAGTACTTC. Residues: CASSRQRTAGYEQYF.